The clone carrying this T cell receptor (beta chain) was seen at least ten times. As for time point: persistent/refractory GD, antithyroid drugs over 5 years with positive TRAb. After RNA was extracted from PBMCs, the TCR library was made from it. This entry comes from a study of regulatory T cells in long-lasting Graves disease. Germline V gene data show CDR1 as MNHEY and CDR2 as SMNVEV (reference sequence). The CDR3 runs 15 residues. V lost 6 bases to trimming and J lost 1 base; unmatched junction nucleotides: 7. Building the TCR beta libraries relied on iRepertoire HTBI primers, and CDR3 regions underwent Arm-PCR. One entry per CDR3 protein results from TCRdb running MiXCR on the multiplex PCR reads. The sample lists about half a million distinct CDR3 sequences, less than 25% occurring once.

The source was peripheral blood mononuclear cells (PBMCs), collected when the disease was refractory, from a patient treated with antithyroid drugs. This clonotype was obtained from a female donor with Graves disease. The rearrangement uses TRBV27 and TRBJ2-7, with TRBD1 identical over 9 bases. The DNA for the CDR3 is TGTGCCAGCAGCGCGGGACAGGGAGTATCCTACGAGCAGTACTTC. Residues: CASSAGQGVSYEQYF.